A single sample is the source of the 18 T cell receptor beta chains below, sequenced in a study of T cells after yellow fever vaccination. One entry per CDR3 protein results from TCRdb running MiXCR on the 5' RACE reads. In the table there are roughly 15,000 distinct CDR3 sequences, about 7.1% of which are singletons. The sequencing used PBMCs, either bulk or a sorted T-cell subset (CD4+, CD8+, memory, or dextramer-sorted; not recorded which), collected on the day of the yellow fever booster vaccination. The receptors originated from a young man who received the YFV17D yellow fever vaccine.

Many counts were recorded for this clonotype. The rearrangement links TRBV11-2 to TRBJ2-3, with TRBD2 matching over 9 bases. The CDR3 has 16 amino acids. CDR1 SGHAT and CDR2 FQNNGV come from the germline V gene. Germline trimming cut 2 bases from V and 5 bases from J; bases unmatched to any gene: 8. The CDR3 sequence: CASSLLGAGGQDTQYF. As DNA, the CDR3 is TGTGCCAGCAGCTTATTGGGCGCGGGGGGGCAAGATACGCAGTATTTT.

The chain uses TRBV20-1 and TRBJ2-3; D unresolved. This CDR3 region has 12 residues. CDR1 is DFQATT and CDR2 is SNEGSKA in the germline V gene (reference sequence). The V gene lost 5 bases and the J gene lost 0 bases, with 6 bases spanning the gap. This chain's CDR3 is CSAGMSTDTQYF. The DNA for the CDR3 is TGCAGTGCTGGGATGAGCACAGATACGCAGTATTTT.

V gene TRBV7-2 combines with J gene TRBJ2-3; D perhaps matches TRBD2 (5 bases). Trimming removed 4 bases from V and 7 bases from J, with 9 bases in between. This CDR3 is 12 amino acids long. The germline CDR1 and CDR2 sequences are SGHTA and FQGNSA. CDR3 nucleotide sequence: TGTGCCAGCAGCTCAACGGGAAATACGCAGTATTTT. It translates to CASSSTGNTQYF.

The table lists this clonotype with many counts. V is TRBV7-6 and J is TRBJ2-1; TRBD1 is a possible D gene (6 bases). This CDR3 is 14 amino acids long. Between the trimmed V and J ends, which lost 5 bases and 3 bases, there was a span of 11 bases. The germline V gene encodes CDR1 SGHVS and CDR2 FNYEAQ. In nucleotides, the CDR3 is TGTGCCAGCAGCGCCCAGACAGGCTACAATGAGCAGTTCTTC. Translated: CASSAQTGYNEQFF.

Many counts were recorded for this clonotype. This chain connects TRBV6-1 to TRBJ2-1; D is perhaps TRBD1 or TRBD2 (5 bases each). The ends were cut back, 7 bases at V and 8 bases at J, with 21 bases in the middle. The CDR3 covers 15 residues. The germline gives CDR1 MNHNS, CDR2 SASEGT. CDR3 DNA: TGTGCCAGCACCACGCCGGGACGAAGCGGCTATGAGCAGTTCTTC. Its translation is CASTTPGRSGYEQFF.

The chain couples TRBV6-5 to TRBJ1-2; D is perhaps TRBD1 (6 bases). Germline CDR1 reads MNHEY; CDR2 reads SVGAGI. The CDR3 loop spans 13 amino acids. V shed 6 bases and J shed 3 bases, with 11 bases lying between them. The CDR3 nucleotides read TGTGCCAGCAGGGCACAGGGTTACTATGGCTACACCTTC. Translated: CASRAQGYYGYTF.

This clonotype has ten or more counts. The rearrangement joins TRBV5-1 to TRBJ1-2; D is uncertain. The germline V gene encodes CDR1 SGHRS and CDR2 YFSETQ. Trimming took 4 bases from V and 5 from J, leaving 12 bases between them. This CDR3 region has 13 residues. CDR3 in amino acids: CASSNVPLYGYTF. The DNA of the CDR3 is TGCGCCAGCAGCAACGTCCCGCTTTATGGCTACACCTTC.

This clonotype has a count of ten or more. CDR3 region: CASSFKSGNTEAFF. The CDR3 DNA follows: TGTGCCAGCAGCTTTAAATCCGGGAACACTGAAGCTTTCTTT. The rearrangement joins TRBV7-9 to TRBJ1-1; D is unresolved. The germline CDR1 and CDR2 sequences are SEHNR and FQNEAQ (reference sequence). Trimming took 3 bases from V and 1 from J, leaving 9 bases between them. CDR3 length equals 14 residues.

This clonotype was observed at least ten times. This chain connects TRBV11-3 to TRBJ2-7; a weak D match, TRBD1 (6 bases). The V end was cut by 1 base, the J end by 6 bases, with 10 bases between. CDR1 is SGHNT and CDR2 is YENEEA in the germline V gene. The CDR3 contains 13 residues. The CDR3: CASSLATGREQYF. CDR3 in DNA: TGTGCCAGCAGCTTAGCCACAGGGCGCGAGCAGTACTTC.

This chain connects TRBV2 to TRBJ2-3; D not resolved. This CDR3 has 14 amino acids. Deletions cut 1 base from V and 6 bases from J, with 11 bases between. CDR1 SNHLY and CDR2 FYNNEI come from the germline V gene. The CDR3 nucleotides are TGTGCCAGCAGTGAAGTGCCAGGATGGGATACGCAGTATTTT. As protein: CASSEVPGWDTQYF.

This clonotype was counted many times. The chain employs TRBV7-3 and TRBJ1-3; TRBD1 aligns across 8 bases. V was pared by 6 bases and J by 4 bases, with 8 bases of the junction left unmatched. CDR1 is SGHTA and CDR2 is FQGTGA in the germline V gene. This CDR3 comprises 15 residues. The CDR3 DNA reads TGTGCCAGCAGTCCCGCAGGGGGCGAAGGAAACACCATATATTTT. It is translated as CASSPAGGEGNTIYF.

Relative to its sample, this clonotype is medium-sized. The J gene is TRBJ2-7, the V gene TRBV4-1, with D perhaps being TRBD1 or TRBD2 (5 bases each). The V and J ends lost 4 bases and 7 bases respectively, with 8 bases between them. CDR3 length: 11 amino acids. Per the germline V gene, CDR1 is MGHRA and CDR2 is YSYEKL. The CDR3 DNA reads TGCGCCAGCAGCCTTGAGGGGGAGCAGTACTTC. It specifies CASSLEGEQYF.

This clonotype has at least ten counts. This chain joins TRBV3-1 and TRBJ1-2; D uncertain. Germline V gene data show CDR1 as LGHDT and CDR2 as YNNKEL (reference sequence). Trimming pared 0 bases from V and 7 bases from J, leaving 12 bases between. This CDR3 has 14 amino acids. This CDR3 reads CASSQDAFVRGYTF. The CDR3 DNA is TGTGCCAGCAGCCAAGATGCATTCGTCCGTGGCTACACCTTC. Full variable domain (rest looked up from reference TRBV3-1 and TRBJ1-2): DTAVSQTPKYLVTQMGNDKSIKCEQNLGHDTMYWYKQDSKKFLKIMFSYNNKELIINETVPNRFSPKSPDKAHLNLHINSLELGDSAVYFCASSQDAFVRGYTFGSGTRLTVV.

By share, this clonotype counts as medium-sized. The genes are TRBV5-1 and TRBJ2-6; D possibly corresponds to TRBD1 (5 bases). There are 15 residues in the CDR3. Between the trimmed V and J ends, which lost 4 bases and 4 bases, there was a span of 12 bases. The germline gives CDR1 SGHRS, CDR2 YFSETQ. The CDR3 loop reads CASSIGDPGANVLTF. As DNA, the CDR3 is TGCGCCAGCAGCATAGGGGATCCCGGGGCCAACGTCCTGACTTTC. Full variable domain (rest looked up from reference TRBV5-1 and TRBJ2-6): KAGVTQTPRYLIKTRGQQVTLSCSPISGHRSVSWYQQTPGQGLQFLFEYFSETQRNKGNFPGRFSGRQFSNSRSEMNVSTLELGDSALYLCASSIGDPGANVLTFGAGSRLTVL.

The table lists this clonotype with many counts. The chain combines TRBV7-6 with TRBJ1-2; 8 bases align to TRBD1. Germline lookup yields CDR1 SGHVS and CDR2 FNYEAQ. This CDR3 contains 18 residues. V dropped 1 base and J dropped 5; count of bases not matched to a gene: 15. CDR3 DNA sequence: TGTGCCAGCAGCTTAGGAGGGGGAGGACAGGGAGAAAAGTATGGCTACACCTTC. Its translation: CASSLGGGGQGEKYGYTF. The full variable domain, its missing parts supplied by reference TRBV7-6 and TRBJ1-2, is GAGVSQSPRYKVTKRGQDVALRCDPISGHVSLYWYRQALGQGPEFLTYFNYEAQQDKSGLPNDRFSAERPEGSISTLTIQRTEQRDSAMYRCASSLGGGGQGEKYGYTFGSGTRLTVV.

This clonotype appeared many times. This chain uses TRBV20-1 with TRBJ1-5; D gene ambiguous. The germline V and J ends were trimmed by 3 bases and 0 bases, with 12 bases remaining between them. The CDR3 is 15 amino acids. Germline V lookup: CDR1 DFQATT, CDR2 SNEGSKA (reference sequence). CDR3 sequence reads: CSASIAGDSNQPQHF. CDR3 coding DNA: TGCAGTGCTAGTATAGCCGGAGATAGCAATCAGCCCCAGCATTTT.

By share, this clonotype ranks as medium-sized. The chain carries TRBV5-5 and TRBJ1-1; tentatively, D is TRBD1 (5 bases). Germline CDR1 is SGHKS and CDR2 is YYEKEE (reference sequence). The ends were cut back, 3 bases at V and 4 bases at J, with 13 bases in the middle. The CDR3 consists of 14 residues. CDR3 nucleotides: TGTGCCAGCAGCTACACCATCGGGGGCACTGAAGCTTTCTTT. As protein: CASSYTIGGTEAFF.

The CDR3 region is CATSDFWEFPGQRDLEYF. CDR3 DNA: TGTGCCACCAGTGATTTTTGGGAATTCCCGGGACAGCGCGATTTAGAGTACTTC. V is TRBV24-1 and J is TRBJ2-7, with TRBD1 identical over 7 bases. The CDR3 length is 18 residues. J lost 11 bases, V lost 1 base, and 22 bases had no gene match. CDR1 is KGHDR, CDR2 SFDVKD, per germline.